This T cell receptor beta chain stems from a study of HIV-infected patients and healthy controls. The repertoire came from unfractionated whole blood and reflected all unsorted peripheral T cells. Approximately 510 ng RNA was reverse transcribed with alpha and beta constant-region primers. Using multiplexing indices, alpha and beta chain libraries were generated apart by chain-specific third strand synthesis. One primer pair amplified all rearrangements per chain; each cDNA got molecular barcodes. Via MiXCR, TCRdb re-called the 5' RACE reads, giving one row per CDR3 protein. The repertoire holds over 10,000 distinct CDR3 sequences, with just over 5% as singletons. This clonotype is medium-sized in the sample. Germline assignment: CDR1 SGHAT and CDR2 FQNNGV. Trimming removed 3 bases from V and 7 bases from J; junction bases left unmatched: 7. The CDR3 runs to 15 residues.

The TCR originated in an adult in good health. The sample comprised blood. V and J are TRBV11-2 and TRBJ2-2; 8 nucleotides match TRBD2. The CDR3 reads CASSLPGTRFGELFF. CDR3 nucleotide sequence: TGTGCCAGCAGCTTGCCCGGGACTAGGTTCGGGGAGCTGTTTTTT.